These T cell receptor beta chains were read from a single sample in a study of chemoradiotherapy in HPV16-positive cancers. The repertoire was sequenced with immunoSEQ multiplex PCR; TCRdb's copy has only in-frame clones and lacks some. The repertoire has about 66,000 clones, about nine tenths of them found once; the top ten carry 4% to 5%. The sample consisted of blood, taken from a patient who underwent chemoradiotherapy. The receptor source for this set is a human donor with HPV-associated anogenital cancer. Each CDR3 is given with its conserved first and last residue. D genes are given only for firm matches. Expanded clones are given a class, and other clones once, few, many or no size at all.

CDR3: CASSSVYKQYF
DNA: TGTGCCAGTAGTTCGGTCTACAAGCAGTACTTC
size: .
V: TRBV19
D: .
J: TRBJ2-7

CDR3: CASSPGTRPFF
DNA: TGTGCCAGCAGCCCAGGGACGAGACCGTTCTTC
size: .
V: TRBV7-2
D: .
J: TRBJ2-1

CDR3: CATSQGADSQYGYTF
DNA: TGTGCCACCAGCCAAGGTGCGGACAGTCAATATGGCTACACCTTC
size: .
V: TRBV15
D: .
J: TRBJ1-2

CDR3: CASSLGLQGAEAFF
DNA: TGTGCCAGCAGTTTAGGCCTCCAAGGCGCTGAAGCTTTCTTT
size: .
V: TRBV27
D: .
J: TRBJ1-1

CDR3: CASSPDRDYSPLHF
DNA: TGTGCCAGCAGTCCCGACAGGGATTATTCACCCCTCCACTTT
size: once
V: TRBV6-5
D: TRBD1
J: TRBJ1-6

CDR3: CASSLGAGGAYSYEQYF
DNA: TGTGCCAGCAGCTTAGGGGCTGGGGGAGCCTACTCCTACGAGCAGTACTTC
size: .
V: TRBV7-9
D: .
J: TRBJ2-7

CDR3: CASSYRGNTEAFF
DNA: TGTGCCAGCAGCTATAGGGGGAACACTGAAGCTTTCTTT
size: once
V: TRBV5-4
D: .
J: TRBJ1-1

CDR3: CTSSQEGGGADEQFF
DNA: TGCACCAGCAGCCAAGAAGGCGGGGGGGCGGATGAGCAGTTCTTC
size: .
V: TRBV1
D: .
J: TRBJ2-1

CDR3: CASSDPGLAWYEQYF
DNA: TGTGCCAGTAGCGACCCGGGACTAGCGTGGTACGAGCAGTACTTC
size: .
V: TRBV19
D: TRBD2
J: TRBJ2-7

CDR3: CSVTLQGMNTEAFF
DNA: TGCAGCGTAACCTTACAGGGGATGAACACTGAAGCTTTCTTT
size: .
V: TRBV29-1
D: TRBD1
J: TRBJ1-1

CDR3: CASNRGASSYEQYF
DNA: TGTGCCAGCAACAGGGGCGCGAGCTCCTACGAGCAGTACTTC
size: once
V: TRBV9
D: TRBD1
J: TRBJ2-7

CDR3: CASSLTGVRTEAFF
DNA: TGTGCCAGCAGCTTGACAGGGGTGCGGACTGAAGCTTTCTTT
size: .
V: TRBV5-8
D: TRBD1
J: TRBJ1-1

CDR3: CASSTSGSTDTQYF
DNA: TGCGCCAGCTCGACTAGCGGGAGCACAGATACGCAGTATTTT
size: .
V: TRBV5-1
D: TRBD2
J: TRBJ2-3

CDR3: CASSLPGQYSNQPQHF
DNA: TGTGCCAGCAGTTTACCCGGACAGTATAGCAATCAGCCCCAGCATTTT
size: .
V: TRBV28
D: .
J: TRBJ1-5

CDR3: CSVNSGSSYEQYF
DNA: TGCAGCGTTAATAGCGGGAGTAGCTACGAGCAGTACTTC
size: .
V: TRBV29-1
D: TRBD2
J: TRBJ2-7

CDR3: CASSISGETQYF
DNA: TGTGCCAGCAGCATATCGGGCGAGACCCAGTACTTC
size: .
V: TRBV7-9
D: .
J: TRBJ2-5

CDR3: CASSLDPRDNFYNEQFF
DNA: TGCGCCAGCAGCTTGGATCCCCGGGACAACTTCTACAATGAGCAGTTCTTC
size: .
V: TRBV5-1
D: .
J: TRBJ2-1

CDR3: CASKQGDTEAFF
DNA: TGTGCCTCGAAACAGGGGGACACTGAAGCTTTCTTT
size: .
V: TRBV10-3
D: TRBD1
J: TRBJ1-1

CDR3: CASSSGQGSAEAFF
DNA: TGTGCCAGCAGTTCGGGACAGGGGAGCGCTGAAGCTTTCTTT
size: .
V: TRBV28
D: TRBD1
J: TRBJ1-1

CDR3: CASSQPGQGIYEQYF
DNA: TGTGCCAGCAGCCAACCGGGACAGGGGATCTACGAGCAGTACTTC
size: .
V: TRBV6-6
D: TRBD1
J: TRBJ2-7

CDR3: CSARGGTEAFF
DNA: TGCAGTGCTAGGGGGGGGACTGAAGCTTTCTTT
size: once
V: TRBV20-1
D: .
J: TRBJ1-1

CDR3: CASSQVRAVSYEQYF
DNA: TGTGCCAGCAGCCAAGTTCGGGCGGTGTCCTACGAGCAGTACTTC
size: .
V: TRBV4-2
D: .
J: TRBJ2-7

CDR3: CASSLSGLDSDEQFF
DNA: TGTGCCAGCAGCTTATCGGGACTAGATAGCGATGAGCAGTTCTTC
size: .
V: TRBV7-2
D: TRBD2
J: TRBJ2-1

CDR3: CASSLYTGTSYEQYF
DNA: TGTGCCAGCAGTTTATATACCGGGACTAGCTACGAGCAGTACTTC
size: .
V: TRBV27
D: TRBD2
J: TRBJ2-7

CDR3: CASSLSGTGELFF
DNA: TGTGCCAGCAGTTTATCAGGCACCGGGGAGCTGTTTTTT
size: .
V: TRBV28
D: .
J: TRBJ2-2

CDR3: CASSLWSGEDTEAFF
DNA: TGTGCCAGCAGTTTATGGTCTGGGGAGGACACTGAAGCTTTCTTT
size: .
V: TRBV28
D: .
J: TRBJ1-1

CDR3: CASSESGQGEAFF
DNA: TGTGCCAGCAGTGAATCGGGACAGGGTGAAGCTTTCTTT
size: .
V: TRBV6-4
D: TRBD1
J: TRBJ1-1

CDR3: CASSIASGPNQPQHF
DNA: TGTGCCAGTAGTATAGCCTCGGGTCCCAATCAGCCCCAGCATTTT
size: .
V: TRBV19
D: .
J: TRBJ1-5

CDR3: CAIRPDGFYEQYF
DNA: TGTGCCATCAGGCCGGACGGGTTCTACGAGCAGTACTTC
size: .
V: TRBV10-3
D: .
J: TRBJ2-7

CDR3: CASSPRFKTGATTTEQFF
DNA: TGTGCCAGCAGCCCCCGGTTTAAGACAGGGGCAACGACGACTGAGCAGTTCTTC
size: .
V: TRBV7-9
D: TRBD1
J: TRBJ2-1

CDR3: CASSLDRSSGRSEQYF
DNA: TGTGCCAGCAGCTTAGATAGGTCTAGCGGGAGGTCGGAGCAGTACTTC
size: .
V: TRBV7-2
D: TRBD2
J: TRBJ2-7

CDR3: CASSLYRDYEQYF
DNA: TGTGCCAGCAGTTTATACAGAGACTACGAGCAGTACTTC
size: .
V: TRBV27
D: .
J: TRBJ2-7

CDR3: CASSQDVGHISSYEQYF
DNA: TGCGCCAGCAGCCAAGATGTAGGGCACATTAGCTCCTACGAGCAGTACTTC
size: .
V: TRBV4-1
D: .
J: TRBJ2-7

CDR3: CASSFAQGTTSYEQYF
DNA: TGTGCCAGCAGCTTCGCTCAGGGGACTACCTCCTACGAGCAGTACTTC
size: once
V: TRBV7-9
D: .
J: TRBJ2-7

CDR3: CASSLPPEWARNEKLFF
DNA: TGTGCCAGCAGTTTACCCCCCGAGTGGGCGCGTAATGAAAAACTGTTTTTT
size: .
V: TRBV28
D: .
J: TRBJ1-4

CDR3: CASSLEGQLNYGYTF
DNA: TGCGCCAGCAGCTTGGAGGGACAGTTAAACTATGGCTACACCTTC
size: .
V: TRBV5-1
D: TRBD1
J: TRBJ1-2

CDR3: CASKPDASYGYTF
DNA: TGCGCCAGCAAACCGGACGCCTCCTATGGCTACACCTTC
size: few
V: TRBV10-1
D: .
J: TRBJ1-2

CDR3: CASSQDRTGTNTGELFF
DNA: TGCGCCAGCAGCCAAGATCGGACAGGGACAAACACCGGGGAGCTGTTTTTT
size: .
V: TRBV4-1
D: TRBD1
J: TRBJ2-2

CDR3: CASSSFGSADNSPLHF
DNA: TGTGCCAGCTCATCTTTTGGCTCGGCGGATAATTCACCCCTCCACTTT
size: .
V: TRBV18
D: .
J: TRBJ1-6

CDR3: CASSLGPRSGSREELFF
DNA: TGCGCCAGCAGCTTGGGACCTCGTAGCGGGTCTCGGGAGGAGCTGTTTTTT
size: .
V: TRBV5-1
D: TRBD2
J: TRBJ2-2

CDR3: CASSLRLAGRNEQFF
DNA: TGTGCCAGCAGTTTAAGACTAGCGGGGAGGAATGAGCAGTTCTTC
size: .
V: TRBV28
D: TRBD2
J: TRBJ2-1

CDR3: CASSYGDRLNEKLFF
DNA: TGTGCCAGCAGTTACGGGGACAGGCTTAATGAAAAACTGTTTTTT
size: .
V: TRBV6-5
D: TRBD1
J: TRBJ1-4

CDR3: CATSRDRSGSDTEAFF
DNA: TGTGCCACCAGCAGAGATCGCTCGGGGTCGGACACTGAAGCTTTCTTT
size: .
V: TRBV15
D: .
J: TRBJ1-1

CDR3: CASSLAGVGEAFF
DNA: TGCGCCAGCAGCCTCGCGGGGGTGGGTGAAGCTTTCTTT
size: .
V: TRBV5-1
D: .
J: TRBJ1-1

CDR3: CASSLSYEQYF
DNA: TGTGCCAGCAGCCTATCATACGAGCAGTACTTC
size: .
V: TRBV7-2
D: .
J: TRBJ2-7

CDR3: CASSLGWGYTF
DNA: TGTGCCAGCAGCTTGGGTTGGGGCTACACCTTC
size: .
V: TRBV5-4
D: .
J: TRBJ1-2

CDR3: CAISPRDSANGYTF
DNA: TGTGCCATCTCCCCGCGGGACAGCGCAAATGGCTACACCTTC
size: .
V: TRBV10-3
D: TRBD1
J: TRBJ1-2